The rows below give T cell receptor beta chains drawn from one sample of a study of cytomegalovirus exposure and HLA in healthy donors. Measured with immunoSEQ multiplex PCR; TCRdb has only the in-frame clones, and not every one. The sample lists 100,000 or so clones, 77% seen once, with around 9.9% in the top ten. Material for sequencing was PBMCs. These receptors were obtained from a man between 35 and 55 years old in good health and CMV-seropositive. CDR3s include the opening cysteine and the closing phenylalanine or tryptophan. A D gene is named only where the DNA matches it firmly. Size tells how often a clone was seen (once, few, many) or the class of an expanded clone, and some rows leave it out.

j_gene: TRBJ1-6
d_gene: TRBD1
v_gene: TRBV6-5
len: 13
abundance: .
CDR3aa: CASRTGGNSPLHF
CDR3nt: TGTGCCAGCAGGACAGGGGGTAATTCACCCCTCCACTTT

j_gene: TRBJ2-7
d_gene: TRBD1
v_gene: TRBV11-2
len: 14
abundance: .
CDR3aa: CASSPTGGLYEQYF
CDR3nt: TGTGCCAGCAGCCCGACAGGGGGCCTCTACGAGCAGTACTTC

j_gene: TRBJ2-7
d_gene: TRBD1
v_gene: TRBV19
len: 14
abundance: few
CDR3aa: CASSDRGRRYEQYF
CDR3nt: TGTGCCAGTAGTGACAGGGGGCGCAGATACGAGCAGTACTTC

j_gene: TRBJ1-1
d_gene: TRBD1
v_gene: TRBV7-2
len: 14
abundance: .
CDR3aa: CASSAGQGRAEAFF
CDR3nt: TGTGCCAGCAGCGCCGGACAGGGTCGGGCTGAAGCTTTCTTT

j_gene: TRBJ1-3
d_gene: .
v_gene: TRBV5-5
len: 19
abundance: .
CDR3aa: CASSFDPSRGRLSGNTIYF
CDR3nt: TGTGCCAGCAGCTTTGATCCTTCTCGTGGGCGCCTCTCTGGAAACACCATATATTTT

j_gene: TRBJ1-5
d_gene: TRBD1
v_gene: TRBV28
len: 16
abundance: .
CDR3aa: CASSLLTGNENQPQHF
CDR3nt: TGTGCCAGCAGTCTATTGACAGGGAATGAAAATCAGCCCCAGCATTTT

j_gene: TRBJ2-7
d_gene: TRBD2
v_gene: TRBV4-2
len: 15
abundance: .
CDR3aa: CASSPTSGGAGEQYF
CDR3nt: TGTGCCAGCAGCCCGACTAGCGGGGGGGCGGGCGAGCAGTACTTC

j_gene: TRBJ2-1
d_gene: TRBD1
v_gene: TRBV6-1
len: 13
abundance: .
CDR3aa: CATWTGEYNEQFF
CDR3nt: TGTGCCACCTGGACAGGGGAATACAATGAGCAGTTCTTC

j_gene: TRBJ1-1
d_gene: TRBD1
v_gene: TRBV6-6
len: 15
abundance: .
CDR3aa: CASSPLGQGNTEAFF
CDR3nt: TGTGCCAGCAGTCCCCTCGGACAGGGGAACACTGAAGCTTTCTTT

j_gene: TRBJ2-3
d_gene: .
v_gene: TRBV6-4
len: 14
abundance: few
CDR3aa: CASSERGSTDTQYF
CDR3nt: TGTGCCAGCAGTGAACGGGGAAGCACAGATACGCAGTATTTT

j_gene: TRBJ2-1
d_gene: .
v_gene: TRBV2
len: 13
abundance: .
CDR3aa: CASSPTSYNEQFF
CDR3nt: TGTGCCAGCAGTCCGACTTCGTACAATGAGCAGTTCTTC

j_gene: TRBJ1-1
d_gene: .
v_gene: TRBV29-1
len: 14
abundance: once
CDR3aa: CSVDLGAGTGEAFF
CDR3nt: TGCAGCGTTGATTTGGGGGCCGGGACCGGTGAAGCTTTCTTT

j_gene: TRBJ2-3
d_gene: TRBD2
v_gene: TRBV2
len: 14
abundance: few
CDR3aa: CASRNGGAQDTQYF
CDR3nt: TGTGCCAGCAGAAACGGGGGGGCACAAGATACGCAGTATTTT

j_gene: TRBJ1-4
d_gene: .
v_gene: TRBV28
len: 15
abundance: once
CDR3aa: CASSGGGATNEKLFF
CDR3nt: TGTGCCAGCTCCGGGGGGGGAGCAACTAATGAAAAACTGTTTTTT

j_gene: TRBJ2-3
d_gene: .
v_gene: TRBV15
len: 15
abundance: .
CDR3aa: CATSRSRDRPDTQYF
CDR3nt: TGTGCCACCAGCAGATCGCGGGACCGTCCGGATACGCAGTATTTT

j_gene: TRBJ2-1
d_gene: .
v_gene: TRBV4-1
len: 16
abundance: .
CDR3aa: CASSQPGHTGYNEQFF
CDR3nt: TGCGCCAGCAGCCAACCTGGTCACACGGGATACAATGAGCAGTTCTTC

j_gene: TRBJ1-1
d_gene: TRBD1
v_gene: TRBV7-9
len: 15
abundance: .
CDR3aa: CASSSIQGARTEAFF
CDR3nt: TGTGCCAGCAGCTCAATACAGGGGGCGCGCACTGAAGCTTTCTTT

j_gene: TRBJ2-7
d_gene: TRBD1
v_gene: TRBV6-5
len: 13
abundance: once
CDR3aa: CASSWDSSYEQYF
CDR3nt: TGTGCCAGCAGTTGGGACAGCTCCTACGAGCAGTACTTC

j_gene: TRBJ2-7
d_gene: TRBD2
v_gene: TRBV11-2
len: 15
abundance: .
CDR3aa: CASSPGGGYVDEQYF
CDR3nt: TGTGCCAGCAGCCCCGGGGGAGGGTACGTTGACGAGCAGTACTTC

j_gene: TRBJ2-7
d_gene: .
v_gene: TRBV6-5
len: 14
abundance: .
CDR3aa: CASRRTGHLYEQYF
CDR3nt: TGTGCCAGCAGACGGACCGGACACCTCTACGAGCAGTACTTC

j_gene: TRBJ1-2
d_gene: .
v_gene: TRBV20-1
len: 11
abundance: .
CDR3aa: CSARGTTAYTF
CDR3nt: TGCAGTGCTAGGGGGACAACGGCCTACACCTTC

j_gene: TRBJ2-3
d_gene: .
v_gene: TRBV7-9
len: 15
abundance: .
CDR3aa: CASSLRQSSTDTQYF
CDR3nt: TGTGCCAGCAGTCTTCGACAGTCTAGCACAGATACGCAGTATTTT

j_gene: TRBJ2-7
d_gene: .
v_gene: TRBV4-3
len: 17
abundance: .
CDR3aa: CASSQELRLWEAYEQYF
CDR3nt: TGCGCCAGCAGCCAAGAGTTACGGTTGTGGGAGGCCTACGAGCAGTACTTC

j_gene: TRBJ2-1
d_gene: TRBD1
v_gene: TRBV4-3
len: 16
abundance: .
CDR3aa: CASSQLSGTGVNEQFF
CDR3nt: TGCGCCAGCAGCCAGCTTTCCGGGACAGGGGTAAATGAGCAGTTCTTC

j_gene: TRBJ1-4
d_gene: .
v_gene: TRBV6-5
len: 14
abundance: few
CDR3aa: CASSYSGSGWKLFF
CDR3nt: TGTGCCAGCAGTTACTCAGGGTCGGGATGGAAACTGTTTTTT

j_gene: TRBJ2-7
d_gene: .
v_gene: TRBV7-2
len: 14
abundance: once
CDR3aa: CASNQRQGWYEQYF
CDR3nt: TGTGCCAGCAACCAGAGGCAGGGATGGTACGAGCAGTACTTC

j_gene: TRBJ2-7
d_gene: TRBD2
v_gene: TRBV5-1
len: 15
abundance: .
CDR3aa: CASSLAGLDVYEQYF
CDR3nt: TGCGCCAGCAGCTTGGCGGGACTAGACGTCTACGAGCAGTACTTC

j_gene: TRBJ1-1
d_gene: .
v_gene: TRBV11-2
len: 13
abundance: .
CDR3aa: CATSRVQNTEAFF
CDR3nt: TGTGCCACCTCCCGGGTACAGAACACTGAAGCTTTCTTT

j_gene: TRBJ2-1
d_gene: TRBD1
v_gene: TRBV7-7
len: 15
abundance: .
CDR3aa: CASSVGQGYYNEQFF
CDR3nt: TGTGCTAGCAGCGTCGGACAGGGGTACTACAATGAGCAGTTCTTC

j_gene: TRBJ1-2
d_gene: .
v_gene: TRBV7-9
len: 13
abundance: .
CDR3aa: CASSLTGYYGYTF
CDR3nt: TGTGCCAGCAGCCTTACAGGGTACTATGGCTACACCTTC

j_gene: TRBJ2-2
d_gene: .
v_gene: TRBV6-6
len: 14
abundance: .
CDR3aa: CASSYSRGSGELFF
CDR3nt: TGTGCCAGCAGTTACTCGAGGGGGAGCGGGGAGCTGTTTTTT

j_gene: TRBJ2-5
d_gene: TRBD1
v_gene: TRBV6-5
len: 16
abundance: .
CDR3aa: CASSYLTGTVQETQYF
CDR3nt: TGTGCCAGCAGTTATCTTACCGGGACAGTCCAAGAGACCCAGTACTTC

j_gene: TRBJ1-1
d_gene: .
v_gene: TRBV7-9
len: 13
abundance: .
CDR3aa: CASSPRWNTEAFF
CDR3nt: TGTGCCAGCAGCCCACGGTGGAACACTGAAGCTTTCTTT

j_gene: TRBJ2-6
d_gene: TRBD1
v_gene: TRBV14
len: 20
abundance: .
CDR3aa: CASSLSPGTGMFPGANVLTF
CDR3nt: TGTGCCAGCAGCCTTTCACCCGGGACAGGGATGTTTCCTGGGGCCAACGTCCTGACTTTC

j_gene: TRBJ2-3
d_gene: TRBD2
v_gene: TRBV7-2
len: 18
abundance: .
CDR3aa: CASSLRLAGGPGTDTQYF
CDR3nt: TGTGCCAGCAGCCTACGACTAGCGGGGGGGCCTGGCACAGATACGCAGTATTTT

j_gene: TRBJ1-5
d_gene: .
v_gene: TRBV19
len: 15
abundance: .
CDR3aa: CASSIEGAGNQPQHF
CDR3nt: TGTGCCAGTAGTATAGAGGGAGCGGGCAATCAGCCCCAGCATTTT

j_gene: TRBJ2-3
d_gene: TRBD2
v_gene: TRBV13
len: 19
abundance: .
CDR3aa: CASSGRARVSGGSTDTQYF
CDR3nt: TGTGCCAGCAGCGGGAGAGCTCGGGTGTCGGGGGGGAGCACAGATACGCAGTATTTT

j_gene: TRBJ1-2
d_gene: TRBD1
v_gene: TRBV9
len: 13
abundance: .
CDR3aa: CASKSGGAYGYTF
CDR3nt: TGTGCCAGCAAGTCAGGGGGTGCCTATGGCTACACCTTC

j_gene: TRBJ1-1
d_gene: .
v_gene: TRBV28
len: 15
abundance: .
CDR3aa: CASSLFTGFGTEAFF
CDR3nt: TGTGCCAGCAGTTTATTTACAGGGTTCGGCACTGAAGCTTTCTTT

j_gene: TRBJ2-7
d_gene: TRBD1
v_gene: TRBV10-3
len: 18
abundance: few
CDR3aa: CAISEPRLQGDNSYEQYF
CDR3nt: TGTGCCATCAGTGAGCCCAGGCTACAGGGGGATAACTCCTACGAGCAGTACTTC

j_gene: TRBJ2-7
d_gene: .
v_gene: TRBV7-6
len: 13
abundance: .
CDR3aa: CASSLGQIYEQYF
CDR3nt: TGTGCCAGCAGCCTTGGACAGATCTACGAGCAGTACTTC